This section outlines one T cell receptor beta chain sequence together with its context. This clonotype was counted a few times. Its antigen is unknown. Base-call qualities are not available, and no considerably larger clone is one nucleotide away. Amplification of TCR beta CDR3 regions was carried out from RNA transcripts. The TCR CDR3 was subjected to a first round of RT-PCR using the HTBI primer set and the Qiagen OneStep RT-PCR kit. Libraries were constructed in a second round of multiplex PCR, after which size selection and purification were performed. Paired-end sequencing of the libraries was performed with 100 bp reads on an Illumina HiSeq2000. As for the original processing: SOAPnuke was used to process the raw data, throwing out any read that contained adapters or uncalled bases, had a mean Phred below 15, or lacked an exact constant-primer or identifier match. High-quality paired reads were merged using COPE v1.2.5, and each unique nucleotide sequence was defined as a clonotype. MiTCR v1.1 was used to align the clonotypes against IMGT TRBV, TRBD and TRBJ reference segments. Only V-J combinations with frequency above 0.0001, covering 99.2% of repertoires, were analysed. A TCS score was defined as the ratio of F50 (clonal expansion) to E x V (chaos), with BLOSUM62-based TCRdist applied between CDR3 peptides within each V-J. Welch's t-statistics and random forest reduced around 510 V-J features to 13, which were used in a naive Bayes classifier (R e1071). In TCRdb, the public reads were trimmed at Q25 with fastp and aligned with MiXCR, with productive beta chains retained. Identical CDR3 proteins give one entry, which carries the most common genes and DNA. These V and J calls derive from TCRdb rather than the authors' analysis. A total of under 400,000 distinct CDR3 sequences appear in this sample, roughly 15% of them only once. The top ten hold roughly 19% of the sample.

The data derive from a study of T cells in Graves' hyperthyroidism and ophthalmopathy (dated by TCRdb to between 2018 and 2021). About the full investigation: Peripheral blood samples were taken at initial diagnosis, before any treatment was given. Thyroid tissue and blood T-cell repertoires from more than five Graves' hyperthyroidism patients were also compared in the study. After sampling, hyperthyroidism patients received methimazole starting at 30 mg daily, and ophthalmopathy patients received high-dose intravenous methylprednisolone. The paper reports TCR Vbeta CDR3 sequencing of about 140 peripheral blood samples: 40 or so ophthalmopathy, approximately 74 hyperthyroidism and approximately 17 progressor patients. Prospective prediction of ophthalmopathy was tested in an independent validation cohort consisting of fewer than 20 hyperthyroidism patients and over 15 patients who later progressed to ophthalmopathy. TCR V-J signatures able to tell the groups apart were searched for in a discovery cohort of 100 patients, of whom over 40 had Graves' ophthalmopathy and some 60 had stable Graves' hyperthyroidism. The roughly 90 discovery patients were divided at random into training and test sets in a 7:3 ratio.

Moderately to severely active disease, a Clinical Activity Score of at least 3, a NOSPECS grade of at least 4, and a duration under 3 months were present in ophthalmopathy patients. Patients with uncontrolled infections, other autoimmune diseases, pregnancy or lactation were excluded. Clinical symptoms, serum thyroxine and TRAb, thyroid ultrasound, and orbital computed tomography formed the basis for the diagnoses. Ficoll-Paque density gradient centrifugation was used to isolate PBMCs from under 11 ml of fresh peripheral blood. Total RNA was extracted using Trizol reagent, and RNA quality was assessed on an Agilent 2100 Bioanalyzer. The CDR3 numbers 13 residues from cysteine through phenylalanine. The DNA shown is the 39-base CDR3, in frame from base 1. Deletion took 2 bases off V and 10 bases off J, with a span of 13 bases between the germline ends. The CDR1 and CDR2 encoded by the germline V gene are SGHRS and YFSETQ.

Broad study findings and their caveats: Blood samples also contained most of the expanded thyroid clonotypes (frequency above 0.001), which suggests that blood repertoires may reflect thyroid immune responses. In validation, progression to ophthalmopathy was predicted by the model with 70.59% sensitivity and 72.22% specificity, a median of roughly 6 months before onset. No statistical method was used to set the sample size in advance, and investigators knew the group allocation. A 13 V-J signature model separated ophthalmopathy from stable hyperthyroidism, with about 88% sensitivity and 81.08% specificity in cross-validation and 80%/75% in testing.

The clonotype comes from a woman aged 55-70 years with Graves' ophthalmopathy. The rearrangement joined TRBV5-1 to TRBJ2-1; the D segment cannot be called with confidence. The sequenced material came from blood. For the CDR3, the sequence is CASSLLGSEEQFF. The DNA sequence follows: TGCGCCAGCAGCTTATTGGGCTCCGAGGAGCAGTTCTTC.